The 4 T cell receptor beta chains reported below all come from one sample, sequenced in a study of T-cell memory formation after mild COVID-19. TCRdb recomputed calls from the 5' RACE reads with MiXCR, one row per CDR3 protein. The table records fewer than 250,000 distinct CDR3 sequences, around 18% of them present only once. The specimen was PBMCs or a T cell subset sorted from them (not recorded which). The origin of the receptors is an adult woman who had mild COVID-19 (a few samples of this study predate the infection). Cell type and time point are not known.

V gene TRBV20-1 combines with J gene TRBJ2-7; D possibly corresponds to TRBD2 (5 bases). The V and J ends lost 5 bases and 7 bases respectively, with 21 bases between them. The CDR3 is 14 residues long. Germline V gene sequence: CDR1 DFQATT, CDR2 SNEGSKA (reference sequence). CDR3: CSAQTGLAYEEQYF. CDR3 nucleotides: TGCAGTGCTCAAACCGGACTGGCCTATGAGGAGCAGTACTTC.

The chain is built from TRBV9 and TRBJ2-5, with no clear D. The CDR3 contains 15 residues. CDR1 is SGDLS, CDR2 YYNGEE, per germline. Trimming pared 0 bases from V and 2 bases from J, leaving 11 bases between. CDR3: CASSVVVGLQETQYF. The CDR3 region has the DNA TGTGCCAGCAGCGTAGTCGTAGGGTTACAAGAGACCCAGTACTTC.

This clonotype showed up just a few times. Just one base apart from a much larger clone, this may be a read error. The chain links TRBV20-1 to TRBJ2-7, with D possibly matching TRBD2 (6 bases). The CDR3 totals 13 residues. Germline lookup yields CDR1 DFQATT and CDR2 SNEGSKA (reference sequence). Trimming removed 6 bases at V and 5 bases at J, with 17 bases between. CDR3 loop: CSAVRGNGDEQYF. The CDR3 DNA reads as TGCAGTGCCGTACGGGGGAATGGGGACGAGCAGTACTTC.

This chain connects TRBV29-1 to TRBJ1-1; the D is unclear. Germline V gives CDR1 SQVTM, CDR2 ANQGSEA. This CDR3 contains 12 residues. The V end was cut by 3 bases, the J end by 7 bases, with 12 bases between. CDR3 residues: CSVDSIANEAFF. CDR3 nucleotides: TGCAGCGTTGATTCTATTGCCAATGAAGCTTTCTTT.